Listed below are T cell receptor beta chains from one sample, sequenced in a study of post-analysis software for immune sequencing data. TCRdb processed the PCR reads anew with MiXCR; each CDR3 protein has one entry. The sample records roughly 670,000 distinct CDR3 sequences, 55% to 60% being singletons. The sample taken for sequencing was blood. The receptors were gathered from a girl aged 2 to 9 with multiple sclerosis. CDR3s include the opening cysteine and the closing phenylalanine or tryptophan. Each record gives: clone size, J gene, D gene, V gene, CDR3 DNA, CDR3 protein. A D gene is named only where the DNA matches it firmly. Clone size is shown for a subset of rows, as once, few, many or a class of expanded clone.

>NA|TRBJ2-4|NA|TRBV12-3/TRBV12-4
TGTGCCAGCAGTTTGGGGGGGCCCTGGGAAATTCAGTACTTC
CASSLGGPWEIQYF
>NA|TRBJ2-3|NA|TRBV30
TGTGCCTACCAGGGACTGCCTAGCACAGATACGCAGTATTTT
CAYQGLPSTDTQYF
>few|TRBJ2-3|TRBD1|TRBV5-4
TGTGCCAGCAGTCCTTGGACAGGGGACACAGATACGCAGTATTTT
CASSPWTGDTDTQYF
>few|TRBJ2-7|NA|TRBV4-2
TGTGCCAGCAGCCAAGATAGCGCGGGATCCTACGAGCAGTACTTC
CASSQDSAGSYEQYF
>NA|TRBJ1-2|NA|TRBV12-3/TRBV12-4
TGTGCCAGCAGTTTCAAGGGGACTAACTATGGCTACACCTTC
CASSFKGTNYGYTF
>NA|TRBJ2-7|NA|TRBV29-1
TGCAGCGTTTGGGGGGTGGGTTACGAGCAGTACTTC
CSVWGVGYEQYF
>NA|TRBJ2-3|TRBD2|TRBV11-2
TGTGCCAGCAGCTTAGAGGGGACTAGCTACACAGATACGCAGTATTTT
CASSLEGTSYTDTQYF
>NA|TRBJ2-4|NA|TRBV29-1
TGCGGCGCAGGGGACGGGGCGATTAGCATTCAGTACTTC
CGAGDGAISIQYF
>NA|TRBJ2-3|NA|TRBV20-1
TGCAGTGCTAGGGGACCCCCTTTCGGTTCAGATACGCAGTATTTT
CSARGPPFGSDTQYF
>NA|TRBJ2-5|NA|TRBV15
TGTGCCACCAGCAGAAGGGAAAAGACTAAAGAGACCCAGTACTTC
CATSRREKTKETQYF
>NA|TRBJ1-1|NA|TRBV29-1
TGCAGCGCCGTAGGGGCTAACACTGAAGCTTTCTTT
CSAVGANTEAFF
>NA|TRBJ2-1|NA|TRBV9
TGTGCCAGCAGCCCCCCCGGTTCCTTCCGGCAGTTCTTC
CASSPPGSFRQFF
>NA|TRBJ2-7|NA|TRBV7-3
TGTGCCAGCAGCTTATCATCCTCTCGGTTTGTAGGAGGACCCTACGAGCAGTACTTC
CASSLSSSRFVGGPYEQYF
>NA|TRBJ1-5|NA|TRBV4-3
TGCGCCAGCAGCCAAGATATGGTTCAAGGGGCCAATCAGCCCCAGCATTTT
CASSQDMVQGANQPQHF
>NA|TRBJ1-2|NA|TRBV12-3/TRBV12-4
TGTGCCAGCAGTTTCGATGGCTATGGCTACACCTTC
CASSFDGYGYTF